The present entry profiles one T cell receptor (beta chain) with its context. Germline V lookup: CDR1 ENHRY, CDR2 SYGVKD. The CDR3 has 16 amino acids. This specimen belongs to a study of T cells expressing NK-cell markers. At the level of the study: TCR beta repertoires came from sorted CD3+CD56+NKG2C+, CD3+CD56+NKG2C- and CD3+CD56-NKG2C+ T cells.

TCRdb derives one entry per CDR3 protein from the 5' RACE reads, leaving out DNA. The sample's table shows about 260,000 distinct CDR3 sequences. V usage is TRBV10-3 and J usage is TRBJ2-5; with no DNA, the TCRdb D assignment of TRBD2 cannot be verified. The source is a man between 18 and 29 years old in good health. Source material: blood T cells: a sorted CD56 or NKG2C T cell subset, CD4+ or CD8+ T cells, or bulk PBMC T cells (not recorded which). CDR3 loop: CAISTGTSGAKETQYF.